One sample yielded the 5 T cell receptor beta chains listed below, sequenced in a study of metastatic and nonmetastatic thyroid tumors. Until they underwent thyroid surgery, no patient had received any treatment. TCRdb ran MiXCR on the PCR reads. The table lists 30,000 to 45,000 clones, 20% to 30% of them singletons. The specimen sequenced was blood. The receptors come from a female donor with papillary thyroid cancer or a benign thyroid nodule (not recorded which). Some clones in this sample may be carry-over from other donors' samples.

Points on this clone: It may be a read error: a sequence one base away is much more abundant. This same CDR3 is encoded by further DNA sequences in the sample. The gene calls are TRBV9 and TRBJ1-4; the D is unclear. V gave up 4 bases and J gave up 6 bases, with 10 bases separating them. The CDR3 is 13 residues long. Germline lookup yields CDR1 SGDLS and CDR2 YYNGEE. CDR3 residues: CASSRGWDEKLFF. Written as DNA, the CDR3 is TGTGCCAGCAGCCGCGGGTGGGATGAAAAACTGTTTTTT.

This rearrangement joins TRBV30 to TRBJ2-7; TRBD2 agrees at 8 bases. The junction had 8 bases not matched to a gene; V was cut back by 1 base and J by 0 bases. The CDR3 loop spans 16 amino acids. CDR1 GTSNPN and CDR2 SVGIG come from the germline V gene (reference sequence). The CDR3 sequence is CAWSGGLSGASYEQYF. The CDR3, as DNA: TGTGCCTGGAGTGGGGGCCTTAGCGGGGCCTCCTACGAGCAGTACTTC.

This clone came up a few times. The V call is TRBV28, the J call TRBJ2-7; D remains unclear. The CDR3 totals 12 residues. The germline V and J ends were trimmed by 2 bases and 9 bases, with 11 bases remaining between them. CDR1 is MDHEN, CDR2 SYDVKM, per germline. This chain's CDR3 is CASSLGLWGQYF. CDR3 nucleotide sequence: TGTGCCAGCAGTTTAGGGCTCTGGGGGCAGTACTTC.

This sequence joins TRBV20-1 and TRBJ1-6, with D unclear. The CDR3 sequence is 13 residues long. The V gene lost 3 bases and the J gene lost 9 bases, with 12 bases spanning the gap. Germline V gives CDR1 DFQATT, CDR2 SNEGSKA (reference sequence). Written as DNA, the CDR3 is TGCAGTGCTAGTTCTGGTGCGAGTTCACCCCTCCACTTT. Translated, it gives CSASSGASSPLHF.

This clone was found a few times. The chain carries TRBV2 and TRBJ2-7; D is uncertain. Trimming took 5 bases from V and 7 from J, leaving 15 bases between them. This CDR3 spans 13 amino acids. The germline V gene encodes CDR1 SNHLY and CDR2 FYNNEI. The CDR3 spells CASSFRALAEQYF. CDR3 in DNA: TGTGCCAGCAGTTTCCGGGCCCTCGCGGAGCAGTACTTC.